The 2 T cell receptor beta chains given below trace back to one sample, sequenced in a study of identical twins. MiXCR was run by TCRdb on the 5' RACE reads, yielding one entry per CDR3 protein. Of approximately 210,000 distinct CDR3 sequences in the sample, around a sixth were seen once. This same sample was also part of a study on T cells expressing NK-cell markers.

Sequenced: CD8+ T cells sorted from blood. All receptors derive from a woman between 18 and 29 years old in good health.

There are a few counts of this clonotype. The V gene is TRBV4-3, the J gene TRBJ2-2, with TRBD1 matching over 7 bases. V shed 3 bases, J shed 3 bases, and the junction held 10 bases outside the gene matches. CDR1 and CDR2 (germline): LGHNA, YSLEER. This CDR3 contains 17 residues. The DNA for the CDR3 is TGCGCCAGCAGCCAGACGACGAACAGGGGCTACACCGGGGAGCTGTTTTTT. Its translation: CASSQTTNRGYTGELFF.

This clonotype showed up just a few times. The chain employs TRBV12-3 or TRBV12-4 and TRBJ2-3; D possibly corresponds to TRBD2 (6 bases). The CDR3 has 14 amino acids. V dropped 3 bases and J dropped 2 bases, with 9 bases sitting between them. In DNA form, the CDR3 reads TGTGCCAGCAGTTTGCGGGGCCCCACAGATACGCAGTATTTT. It specifies CASSLRGPTDTQYF.